The next 29 T cell receptor beta chains were all read from a single sample in a study of regulatory T cells in long-lasting Graves disease. Specified time point: newly diagnosed GD, antithyroid drugs for less than 3 months. PBMC RNA served as the TCR library source. Both iRepertoire HTBI primers and Arm-PCR of CDR3 regions were used to build the TCR beta libraries. TCRdb reprocessed the multiplex PCR reads with MiXCR, giving one entry per CDR3 protein. The sample lists 400,000 to 550,000 distinct CDR3 sequences, about a sixth occurring once. This same sample was also part of a study on T cells in Graves' hyperthyroidism and ophthalmopathy.

The source material was peripheral blood mononuclear cells (PBMCs), sampled at new diagnosis, from a patient treated with antithyroid drugs. The receptor set was obtained from a woman in her twenties or thirties with Graves disease.

The rearrangement links TRBV10-3 to TRBJ2-7; 8 bases line up with TRBD2. The CDR3 covers 14 residues. Germline assignment: CDR1 ENHRY and CDR2 SYGVKD. The J segment lost 5 bases and the V segment lost 8 bases, leaving 11 bases of the junction unmatched. The DNA of the CDR3 is TGTGCCATCCGGGGGGGAGGGAGAGGCGACGAGCAGTACTTC. It codes for CAIRGGGRGDEQYF.

This clonotype was observed a handful of times. This chain uses TRBV29-1 with TRBJ1-2; D is perhaps TRBD1 (5 bases). Germline V gene sequence: CDR1 SQVTM, CDR2 ANQGSEA. The CDR3 totals 13 residues. Trimming shortened V by 5 bases and J by 3 bases, and 13 bases separated the two germline ends. CDR3 coding DNA: TGCAGCGTTCACCGACAGTTTCACTATGGCTACACCTTC. Residues: CSVHRQFHYGYTF.

In this sample, this clonotype turned up a few times. In this CDR3 the conserved last residue, phenylalanine or tryptophan, is missing, so a read error is likely. This rearrangement joins TRBV5-1 to TRBJ1-1, with 10 bases that match TRBD1. V was clipped by 4 bases and J by 6 bases; unmatched bases: 6. Looked up from germline, CDR1 is SGHRS and CDR2 is YFSETQ. The CDR3 totals 14 residues. The CDR3 is CASSPRDRGPEAFS. In DNA, the CDR3 is TGCGCCAGCAGCCCCCGGGACAGGGGTCCTGAAGCTTTCTCT.

In this sample, this clonotype turned up many times. The chain employs TRBV27 and TRBJ2-3, with 10 bases identical to TRBD2. The CDR3 spans 11 residues. Trimming cost V 6 bases and J 14 bases; bases outside gene matches: 5. Looked up from germline, CDR1 is MNHEY and CDR2 is SMNVEV (reference sequence). The CDR3 spells CASSLSGRTYF. The CDR3 DNA reads TGTGCCAGCAGCCTTAGCGGGAGGACGTATTTT.

The chain couples TRBV29-1 to TRBJ1-2, with D perhaps matching TRBD1 (5 bases). V was trimmed by 8 bases and J by 6 bases, leaving 13 bases between them. Per germline, CDR1 SQVTM and CDR2 ANQGSEA. The CDR3 extends over 11 amino acids. CDR3 region: CSTTGAHGYTF. The CDR3 DNA is TGCAGCACCACCGGGGCTCATGGCTACACCTTC.

There are a few counts of this clonotype. This may come from a read error, since a much larger clone is one base off. The chain has TRBV7-2 and TRBJ1-4; D might be TRBD1 (5 bases). Germline V CDR1 and CDR2: SGHTA, FQGNSA. The CDR3 loop spans 14 amino acids. CDR3 amino acids: CASSLDTANEKLLF. For the CDR3, the DNA is TGTGCCAGCAGCTTGGACACCGCCAATGAAAAACTGCTTTTT.

This chain uses TRBV12-3 or TRBV12-4 with TRBJ1-1; TRBD1 might be the D (5 bases). The CDR3 loop spans 14 amino acids. V was pared by 3 bases and J by 9 bases, with 17 bases between. As DNA, the CDR3 is TGTGCCAGCAGTTTTCAGGACAACCGTCTCCAAGCTTTCTTT. Translated, it gives CASSFQDNRLQAFF.

The sample holds many counts of this clonotype. The chain joins TRBV12-3 or TRBV12-4 to TRBJ2-1; D is ambiguous. CDR3 length equals 15 residues. V was pared by 6 bases and J by 5 bases, with 17 bases between. The CDR3 DNA follows: TGTGCCAGCAGGAGACAACCGGAATTCGACAATGAGCAGTTCTTC. This translates into CASRRQPEFDNEQFF.

This clonotype was counted at least ten times. The gene calls are TRBV20-1 and TRBJ2-1, with D unclear. The CDR3 extends over 10 amino acids. Germline CDR1 reads DFQATT; CDR2 reads SNEGSKA (reference sequence). The V gene lost 5 bases and the J gene lost 7 bases, with 6 bases spanning the gap. For the CDR3, the DNA is TGCAGTGCTCAGAGAAATGAGCAGTTCTTC. Amino acids: CSAQRNEQFF.

This clonotype was picked up a small number of times. One base away lies a much larger clone, so this may be a sequencing read error. The J gene is TRBJ1-2, the V gene TRBV10-3, with 7 bases that match TRBD1. Germline V gene data show CDR1 as ENHRY and CDR2 as SYGVKD. The CDR3 runs 14 residues. CDR3 sequence reads: CAISAHDRDYGYAF. The CDR3 DNA follows: TGTGCCATCAGTGCCCATGACAGGGACTATGGCTACGCCTTC.

CDR3 coding DNA: TGTGCCAGCAGCGCCCCGGACAGGGGACCCTACGAGCAGTACTTC. Protein: CASSAPDRGPYEQYF. The chain uses TRBV9 and TRBJ2-7; 9 nucleotides agree with TRBD1. The CDR3 totals 15 residues. The germline V gene has CDR1 SGDLS and CDR2 YYNGEE. Germline trimming cut 3 bases from V and 2 bases from J; bases unmatched to any gene: 6.

The J gene is TRBJ2-7, the V gene TRBV5-1, with D possibly TRBD2 on 5 matching bases. Germline CDR1 SGHRS, CDR2 YFSETQ. Trimming left V 0 bases short and J 2 bases short, with 12 bases between. CDR3 size: 15 residues. The CDR3 here is CASSLVPGLTYEQYF. Here the CDR3 DNA reads TGCGCCAGCAGCTTGGTACCCGGACTCACCTACGAGCAGTACTTC.

In DNA form, the CDR3 reads TGTGCCAGCAGTGACCCCCCTAAAAACTATGGCTACACCTTC. Protein sequence: CASSDPPKNYGYTF. V gene TRBV6-4 combines with J gene TRBJ1-2; D gene uncertain. Germline-derived CDR1 and CDR2 are MRHNA and SNTAGT. Trimming removed 2 bases from V and 2 bases from J, with 9 bases in between. The CDR3 runs to 14 residues.

The chain has TRBV25-1 and TRBJ1-1; D possibly corresponds to TRBD1 (5 bases). Germline values: CDR1 MGHDK, CDR2 SYGVNS. Trimming removed 4 bases from V and 8 bases from J, with 11 bases in between. The CDR3 sequence is 12 residues long. CDR3 DNA: TGTGCCAGCAGTGGCAGACAGCTAGAAGCTTTCTTT. It is translated as CASSGRQLEAFF.

This chain links TRBV4-1 with TRBJ2-7; D not resolved. The germline V and J ends were trimmed by 1 base and 4 bases, with 23 bases remaining between them. There are 18 residues in the CDR3. CDR1 and CDR2 from the germline V gene are MGHRA and YSYEKL. The CDR3, as DNA: TGCGCCAGCAGCCAAGGTGGGCTTAGGGCAGTTCGCCGTTACGAGCAGTACTTC. Protein sequence: CASSQGGLRAVRRYEQYF.

This clonotype has at least ten counts. This chain uses TRBV6-1 with TRBJ1-2; no reliable D call. The CDR3 runs 13 residues. From germline, CDR1 is MNHNS and CDR2 SASEGT. The V end was cut by 6 bases, the J end by 0 bases, with 8 bases between. CDR3 sequence reads: CASRARANYGYTF. The CDR3 DNA is TGTGCCAGCAGGGCTCGAGCTAACTATGGCTACACCTTC.

There are many counts of this clonotype. The chain combines TRBV12-3 or TRBV12-4 with TRBJ1-5, with 12 bases aligning to TRBD1. After removal of 6 bases from V and 4 bases from J, the junction contained 1 base not matched to a gene. This CDR3 region has 14 residues. The CDR3 nucleotides read TGTGCCAGCAGGGGACAGGGGGCGAATCAGCCCCAGCATTTT. Its protein product is CASRGQGANQPQHF.

CDR3 region: CASSLGSKSSGNTIYF. CDR3 bases: TGTGCCAGCAGCTTAGGGTCAAAGAGCTCTGGAAACACCATATATTTT. This chain connects TRBV7-8 to TRBJ1-3, with D unclear. Germline CDR1 SGHVS, CDR2 FQNEAQ. The CDR3 is 16 residues long. V was shortened by 1 base and J by 0 bases, with 10 bases between the two germline ends. Supplemented by reference TRBV7-8 and TRBJ1-3, the full variable domain reads GAGVSQSPRYKVAKRGQDVALRCDPISGHVSLFWYQQALGQGPEFLTYFQNEAQLDKSGLPSDRFFAERPEGSVSTLKIQRTQQEDSAVYLCASSLGSKSSGNTIYFGEGSWLTVV.

This clonotype was counted at least ten times. The CDR3 DNA sequence: TGTGCCAGCAGATCATTCCGGGACAGGGAATCAAAAAACATTCAGTACTTC. Encoded protein: CASRSFRDRESKNIQYF. This chain links TRBV28 with TRBJ2-4; 9 bases match TRBD1. Germline V gene data show CDR1 as MDHEN and CDR2 as SYDVKM. Trimming at V came to 6 bases and at J to 4 bases, leaving 13 bases not matched to a gene. This CDR3 contains 17 residues. The full variable domain, completed using reference TRBV28 and TRBJ2-4, is DVKVTQSSRYLVKRTGEKVFLECVQDMDHENMFWYRQDPGLGLRLIYFSYDVKMKEKGDIPEGYSVSREKKERFSLILESASTNQTSMYLCASRSFRDRESKNIQYFGAGTRLSVL.

This clonotype was counted only a few times. The chain carries TRBV27 and TRBJ2-6; 7 bases are shared with TRBD1. This CDR3 has 18 residues. Germline V lookup: CDR1 MNHEY, CDR2 SMNVEV (reference sequence). Unmatched junction bases numbered 9, after V lost 2 bases and J lost 2 bases. The CDR3: CASSLRQGVLAGANVLTF. DNA for the CDR3: TGTGCCAGCAGTTTAAGGCAGGGGGTGCTGGCTGGGGCCAACGTCCTGACTTTC.

There are many counts of this clonotype. V and J are TRBV5-8 and TRBJ2-7; maybe TRBD1 (6 bases). The ends were cut back, 4 bases at V and 7 bases at J, with 15 bases in the middle. Germline CDR1 and CDR2: SGHTS and YDEGEE. The CDR3 spans 13 residues. The CDR3 here is CASSHYRDWEQYF. The CDR3 coding sequence is TGTGCCAGCAGCCACTACAGGGATTGGGAGCAGTACTTC.

This clonotype came up many times. The chain combines TRBV13 with TRBJ2-3; 11 bases are a match to TRBD2. The J segment lost 3 bases and the V segment lost 6 bases, leaving 5 bases of the junction unmatched. The CDR3 is 15 amino acids. The germline gives CDR1 PRHDT, CDR2 FYEKMQ (reference sequence). The DNA of the CDR3 is TGTGCCAGCAGACTAGCGGGAGAATCAACAGATACGCAGTATTTT. Translating gives CASRLAGESTDTQYF.

The genes are TRBV18 and TRBJ2-7, with no clear D. Germline loops: CDR1 KGHSH, CDR2 LQKENI. The CDR3 loop spans 14 amino acids. Trimming cost V 7 bases and J 2 bases, with 15 bases left between them. In DNA form, the CDR3 reads TGTGCCAGCTTTGTTCCCGTGCCGCCCTACGAGCAGTACTTC. Translation gives CASFVPVPPYEQYF.

The chain recombines TRBV27 with TRBJ1-5; weak D call: TRBD1 (5 bases). This CDR3 has 17 amino acids. The germline V gene has CDR1 MNHEY and CDR2 SMNVEV (reference sequence). V lost 3 bases and J 0 bases, leaving 15 bases between the germline ends. CDR3 in amino acids: CASSLGPPSYSNQPQHF. CDR3 DNA: TGTGCCAGCAGTTTGGGGCCTCCCTCCTATAGCAATCAGCCCCAGCATTTT.

This clonotype was observed at least ten times. The chain recombines TRBV27 with TRBJ2-1; TRBD1 aligns across 10 bases. V was clipped by 7 bases and J by 7 bases; unmatched bases: 7. Germline V gives CDR1 MNHEY, CDR2 SMNVEV (reference sequence). This CDR3 is built from 14 residues. The CDR3, as DNA: TGTGCCAGCAACCCCGGGACAGGGGTTAATGAGCAGTTCTTC. This sequence encodes CASNPGTGVNEQFF.

Note on this clonotype: A read error is possible here, since a much larger clone lies one base away. V usage is TRBV20-1 and J usage is TRBJ1-3, with D unresolved. The CDR3 covers 13 residues. Germline-derived CDR1 and CDR2 are DFQATT and SNEGSKA (reference sequence). CDR3 sequence reads: CSARDDARNTMYF. DNA of the CDR3: TGCAGTGCTAGAGATGATGCGAGAAACACCATGTATTTT.

This clonotype has at least ten counts. The chain employs TRBV6-2 or TRBV6-3 and TRBJ2-2, with no clear D. In germline, CDR1 is MNHEY, CDR2 SVGEGT. V dropped 4 bases and J dropped 1 base, with 4 bases sitting between them. The CDR3 loop spans 13 amino acids. CDR3: CASSSGNTGELFF. CDR3 coding DNA: TGTGCCAGCAGTTCAGGGAACACCGGGGAGCTGTTTTTT.

This clonotype was seen ten or more times. The rearrangement joins TRBV30 to TRBJ2-7, with 7 bases fitting TRBD1. Germline V lookup: CDR1 GTSNPN, CDR2 SVGIG (reference sequence). The CDR3 loop spans 14 amino acids. With V trimmed by 1 base and J by 5 bases, 8 bases remained unmatched. CDR3: CAWSAGQAANEQYF. CDR3 sequence (DNA): TGTGCCTGGAGTGCCGGACAGGCGGCTAACGAGCAGTACTTC.

This clonotype has at least ten counts. The chain couples TRBV7-2 to TRBJ2-5; no clear D gene. The CDR3 contains 16 residues. Trimming removed 5 bases at V and 5 bases at J, with 21 bases between. Germline CDR1 is SGHTA and CDR2 is FQGNSA. In DNA form, the CDR3 reads TGTGCCAGCAGCCACCGTCGGAGCCGATCGCTGGAGACCCAGTACTTC. This encodes CASSHRRSRSLETQYF.